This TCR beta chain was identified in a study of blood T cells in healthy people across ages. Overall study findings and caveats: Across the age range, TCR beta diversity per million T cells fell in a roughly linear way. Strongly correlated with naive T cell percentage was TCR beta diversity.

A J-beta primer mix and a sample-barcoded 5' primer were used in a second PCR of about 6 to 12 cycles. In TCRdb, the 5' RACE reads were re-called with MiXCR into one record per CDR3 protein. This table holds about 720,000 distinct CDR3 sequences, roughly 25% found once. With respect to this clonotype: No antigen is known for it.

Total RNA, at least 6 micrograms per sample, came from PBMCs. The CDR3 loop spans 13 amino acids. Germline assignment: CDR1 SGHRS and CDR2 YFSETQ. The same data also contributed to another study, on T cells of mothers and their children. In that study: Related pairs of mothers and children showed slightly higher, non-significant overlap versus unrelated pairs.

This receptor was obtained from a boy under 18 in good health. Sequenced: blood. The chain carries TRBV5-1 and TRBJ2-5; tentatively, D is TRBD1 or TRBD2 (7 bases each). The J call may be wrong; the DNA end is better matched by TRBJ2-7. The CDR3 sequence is CASSSDREGEQYF. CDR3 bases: TGCGCCAGCAGCTCCGACAGGGAGGGCGAGCAGTACTTC.